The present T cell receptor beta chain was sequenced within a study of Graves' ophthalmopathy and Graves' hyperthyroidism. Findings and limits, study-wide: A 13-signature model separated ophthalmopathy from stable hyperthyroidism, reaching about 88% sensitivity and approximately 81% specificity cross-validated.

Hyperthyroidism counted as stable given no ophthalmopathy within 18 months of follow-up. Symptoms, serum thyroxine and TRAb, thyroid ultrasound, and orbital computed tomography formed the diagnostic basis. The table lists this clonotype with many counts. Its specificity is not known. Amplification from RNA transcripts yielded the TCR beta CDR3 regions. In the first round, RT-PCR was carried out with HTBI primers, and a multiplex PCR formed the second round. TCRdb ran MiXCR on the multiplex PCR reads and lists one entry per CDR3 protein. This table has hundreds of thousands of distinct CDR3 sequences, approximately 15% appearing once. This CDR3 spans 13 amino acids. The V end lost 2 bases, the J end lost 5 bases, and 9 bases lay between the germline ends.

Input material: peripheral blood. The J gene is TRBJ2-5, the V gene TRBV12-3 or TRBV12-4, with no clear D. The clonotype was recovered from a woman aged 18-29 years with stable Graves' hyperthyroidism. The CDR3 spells CASSLLGWETQYF. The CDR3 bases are TGTGCCAGCAGTTTATTAGGTTGGGAGACCCAGTACTTC.